These 5 T cell receptor beta chains were all obtained from the same sample, sequenced in a study of CD4 T cells in relation to SARS-CoV-2 and coronaviruses. This table comes from immunoSEQ multiplex PCR, and its TCRdb copy is limited to in-frame clones, with some not included. The sample holds 26,000 or so clones, roughly four fifths seen once. No cognate antigen is known for these TCRs. CD4+ T cells from unexposed donors were obtained before the COVID-19 pandemic (2011-2018). Isolation of CD4+ T cells took place after less than 11 days in culture. The sample consisted of CD4+ T cells from PBMCs, cultured in vitro. The receptors stem from a human donor in good health.

This chain connects TRBV4-3 to TRBJ1-2, with 7 bases aligning to TRBD1. V shed 1 base, J shed 0 bases, and the junction held 2 bases outside the gene matches. Germline V lookup: CDR1 LGHNA, CDR2 YSLEER. CDR3 length: 15 residues. The CDR3 here is CASSQGDRSNYGYTF. DNA of the CDR3: TGCGCCAGCAGCCAAGGGGACAGATCTAACTATGGCTACACCTTC.

The chain uses TRBV5-1 and TRBJ2-3; TRBD2 aligns across 9 bases. The ends lost 2 bases at V and 4 bases at J; junction bases unmatched: 8. The germline CDR1 and CDR2 sequences are SGHRS and YFSETQ. The CDR3 has 16 residues. The CDR3 DNA reads TGCGCCAGCAGCTTCGCGGCGGGGGGGCTCGCAGATACGCAGTATTTT. Amino acids: CASSFAAGGLADTQYF.

V is TRBV5-1 and J is TRBJ2-5; D is unresolved. Germline values: CDR1 SGHRS, CDR2 YFSETQ. V was clipped by 3 bases and J by 4 bases, with 4 bases between them. CDR3 length: 11 amino acids. CDR3 DNA: TGCGCCAGCAGCTCCTCAGAGACCCAGTACTTC. Its translation is CASSSSETQYF.

V usage is TRBV11-2 and J usage is TRBJ2-1; the D gene is possibly TRBD2 (5 bases). Trimming shortened V by 2 bases and J by 4 bases, and 9 bases separated the two germline ends. CDR1 is SGHAT and CDR2 is FQNNGV in the germline V gene. This CDR3 is built from 14 residues. The DNA for the CDR3 is TGTGCCAGCAGCTTAAGTGGCGGGTACAATGAGCAGTTCTTC. It is translated as CASSLSGGYNEQFF.

The V and J genes are TRBV6-6 and TRBJ2-7; 7 bases agree with TRBD2. V trimming: 9 bases; J trimming: 2 bases; junction bases outside the gene matches: 7. Looked up from germline, CDR1 is MNHNY and CDR2 is SVGAGI (reference sequence). There are 13 residues in the CDR3. CDR3 bases: TGTGCCAGGCGTAGCGGGTGGACCTACGAGCAGTACTTC. It specifies CARRSGWTYEQYF.